This section outlines one T cell receptor beta chain sequence together with its context. Generated by immunoSEQ multiplex PCR, the TCRdb table keeps only in-frame clones and is missing some. This sample yields about 73,000 clones, of which 88% are seen a single time; over 0.75% belongs to the top ten. V was cut by 2 bases and J by 8 bases, with 15 bases left in between. CDR1 is LNHDA and CDR2 is SQIVND in the germline V gene (reference sequence). The CDR3 sequence is 14 residues long. This specimen comes from a study of OX40 agonist ivuxolimab in advanced cancers. This material consisted of CD4+ or CD8+ T cells sorted from blood, taken in a trial of the OX40 agonist ivuxolimab. The sequence was obtained from an adult with an advanced solid tumor such as melanoma, head and neck, liver or kidney cancer. V gene TRBV19 combines with J gene TRBJ1-1; unclear D gene. CDR3 coding DNA: TGTGCCAGTAGTATATCCCTATCCTCCGGGGAAGCTTTCTTT. Its translation is CASSISLSSGEAFF.